This entry is about one T cell receptor beta chain. Its antigen specificity is not known. Base qualities are not provided; no much larger clone lies one nucleotide away. The sample's treatment or condition label is to be understood as: live attenuated yellow fever vaccine strain. At each blood-draw timepoint, two biological replicates of bulk PBMCs were obtained. PBMCs were isolated from peripheral blood using a standard Ficoll-Paque protocol. TriZol was used to extract RNA from bulk PBMCs, from CD4 and CD8 fractions, and from dextramer-positive and dextramer-negative fractions. V and J lose 5 bases and 6 bases, and a span of 17 bases separates them. The germline V gene sets CDR1 to SGHTA and CDR2 to FQGNSA. The CDR3 goes from the cysteine to the phenylalanine over 15 residues. Only CDR3 DNA remains: 45 bases, in frame from the first base. TCRdb shows the sequencer as Illumina NovaSeq 6000. TCR cDNA was synthesized by 5'RACE template switching, through which a universal primer site and unique molecular identifiers were introduced. Priming of cDNA synthesis was performed from both the TCR alpha and TCR beta constant segments. Library amplification used two PCR steps, and the second PCR step added sample barcodes and sequencing adapters. Sequencing of libraries was done on Illumina HiSeq 2500 (2x100 bp) or NovaSeq (2x150 bp). For the original study's pipeline: Demultiplexing of reads and collapsing into UMI consensus sequences were performed with MIGEC, and V(D)J alignment was carried out with MiXCR. Vaccine-responding clonotypes were defined with edgeR using replicate PBMC samples, requiring FDR below 0.01 and a log2 fold change above 5 up to day 15. Each bulk clonotype received a CD4 or CD8 identity based on whether the sequenced CD4 or CD8 repertoire contained that clonotype at higher abundance. Using fastp trimming at Q25 and MiXCR clonotype assembly, TCRdb reanalyzed the public sequencing data and kept in-frame beta chains. Each entry is one CDR3 protein sequence, shown with its most common DNA and genes. The V and J calls reflect TCRdb's pipeline rather than the authors' work. The sample yields about 340,000 distinct CDR3 sequences; under 5% were counted once. Approximately 24% of the sample rests with the top ten.

This record comes from a study of T cells after yellow fever vaccination (dated by TCRdb to the late 2010s). Some background on the complete study: The SMART-Seq v4 Ultra Low Input RNA kit was used to prepare libraries from fractions with low cell numbers. Blood samples were taken at several timepoints before and after primary and secondary immunization, and bulk PBMC replicates and cell subsets were isolated. To track T-cell clones before and after primary and booster YFV17D yellow fever vaccination, bulk TCR alpha and beta repertoires were sequenced longitudinally. Two healthy male donors, one aged 18 to 30 and one aged 30 to 39 years, were included in the cohort.

What the study reported, not specific to this receptor: Because abundant contaminating clonotypes from the bulk population could be contained in FACS-sorted repertoires, computational filtering was required. The study included only two donors, which limits how far the findings can be generalized. Most clones expanded after primary vaccination were re-detected after the booster (96% of CD4 and 80% to 90% of CD8), suggesting broad memory maintenance. The secondary T-cell response was weaker than the primary response but faster, peaking on day 5 instead of day 15. A small fraction of clonotypes showed up in both the CD4 and CD8 compartments, probably as a result of convergent recombination.

The TCR was taken from a man between 18 and 35 years old who received the YFV17D yellow fever vaccine. The sequences come from PBMCs, collected 5 days after the yellow fever booster vaccination. The rearrangement joined TRBV7-2 to TRBJ1-5; TRBD1 might be the D gene, on 6 matching bases. This receptor has the CDR3 CASSLRGGGGQPQHF. The sequenced DNA is TGTGCCAGCAGCCTCAGAGGGGGGGGCGGTCAGCCCCAGCATTTT.